Shown below are 3 T cell receptor beta chains from a single sample sequenced in a study of blood T cell repertoires in COVID-19. Using immunoSEQ multiplex PCR, the repertoire was profiled, and TCRdb retains in-frame clones only, with some absent. The table has 300,000 to 400,000 clones, 90% to 95% seen once. The sequenced sample was peripheral blood. These receptors originate from a woman between 18 and 30 years old who had recovered from COVID-19.

The CDR3 is CASSGRTSGSLYEQFF. DNA of the CDR3: TGTGCCAGCAGCGGACGGACTAGCGGGAGTCTATATGAGCAGTTCTTC. The chain recombines TRBV5-4 with TRBJ2-1; TRBD2 agrees at 13 bases. Trimming cost V 4 bases and J 8 bases; bases outside gene matches: 9. The CDR3 length is 16 residues. Germline V gene lookup returns CDR1 SGHNT and CDR2 YYREEE (reference sequence). The full variable domain, in which reference TRBV5-4 and TRBJ2-1 provide the parts outside the CDR3, is ETGVTQSPTHLIKTRGQQVTLRCSSQSGHNTVSWYQQALGQGPQFIFQYYREEENGRGNFPPRFSGLQFPNYSSELNVNALELDDSALYLCASSGRTSGSLYEQFFGPGTRLTVL.

This clone was detected a few times. This sample also contains other DNA sequences that code for the same CDR3. The V gene is TRBV6-2 or TRBV6-3, the J gene TRBJ2-7, with 10 bases aligning to TRBD2. Germline V gene sequence: CDR1 MNHEY, CDR2 SVGEGT. J was trimmed by 1 base and V by 0 bases; bases with no gene match: 3. There are 16 residues in the CDR3. CDR3 in DNA: TGTGCCAGCAGTTACTCACGGACTAGCGGTTCCTACGAGCAGTACGTC. Translation gives CASSYSRTSGSYEQYV.

The V and J genes are TRBV29-1 and TRBJ2-7; 10 nucleotides match TRBD1. CDR1 is SQVTM, CDR2 ANQGSEA, per germline. The CDR3 spans 15 residues. V lost 5 bases and J lost 7; bases outside the gene matches: 14. The CDR3 region has the DNA TGCAGCGTTTTTACACCGGGGACAGGGGATGAGGAGCAGTACGTC. It translates to CSVFTPGTGDEEQYV.